Each of the 17 T cell receptor beta chains below was sequenced from the same sample in a study of shared clonotypes between healthy human individuals. Here immunoSEQ multiplex PCR was the method, and the copy in TCRdb shows in-frame clones only, minus some. The top ten hold 0.05% to 0.07% of the sample, which has 500,000 to 550,000 clones, approximately 94% seen once. Material: naive CD4+ T cells sorted from blood. The subset denotes: CD45RA+ positively selected. The receptor set was obtained from a woman aged 30 to 39 in good health.

J is TRBJ2-1 and V is TRBV7-8; 7 bases align to TRBD2. V dropped 1 base and J dropped 0; count of bases not matched to a gene: 15. This CDR3 has 20 amino acids. Germline CDR1 is SGHVS and CDR2 is FQNEAQ. CDR3 protein: CASSLVRGRAGKSSYNEQFF. CDR3 nucleotides: TGTGCCAGCAGCTTAGTACGAGGGAGGGCGGGAAAGAGCTCCTACAATGAGCAGTTCTTC.

The chain recombines TRBV11-2 with TRBJ2-7, with 10 bases lining up with TRBD2. Trimming cost V 5 bases and J 9 bases; bases outside gene matches: 16. Germline V lookup: CDR1 SGHAT, CDR2 FQNNGV. This CDR3 is 16 amino acids long. The CDR3 is CASSPRTLAGGLSQYF. In DNA form, the CDR3 reads TGTGCCAGCAGCCCACGGACCTTAGCGGGAGGACTCTCGCAGTACTTC. The full variable domain, in which reference TRBV11-2 and TRBJ2-7 provide the parts outside the CDR3, is EAGVAQSPRYKIIEKRQSVAFWCNPISGHATLYWYQQILGQGPKLLIQFQNNGVVDDSQLPKDRFSAERLKGVDSTLKIQPAKLEDSAVYLCASSPRTLAGGLSQYFGPGTRLTVT.

The chain joins TRBV5-4 to TRBJ2-1; TRBD2 aligns across 7 bases. The length of the CDR3 is 16 residues. V lost 3 bases, J lost 8 bases, and 14 bases stayed unmatched. From germline, CDR1 is SGHNT and CDR2 YYREEE (reference sequence). The CDR3 DNA reads as TGTGCCAGCAGCTCCGGGCGGGGCGGGAGCTGGGATGAGCAGTTCTTC. It translates to CASSSGRGGSWDEQFF. Drawing the rest from reference TRBV5-4 and TRBJ2-1, the complete variable domain is ETGVTQSPTHLIKTRGQQVTLRCSSQSGHNTVSWYQQALGQGPQFIFQYYREEENGRGNFPPRFSGLQFPNYSSELNVNALELDDSALYLCASSSGRGGSWDEQFFGPGTRLTVL.

The chain recombines TRBV4-1 with TRBJ2-7; D may correspond to TRBD1 or TRBD2 (5 bases each). V was clipped by 8 bases and J by 1 base, with 15 bases between them. The germline V gene has CDR1 MGHRA and CDR2 YSYEKL. The CDR3 spans 14 residues. CDR3 sequence (DNA): TGCGCCAGCTCGCCAGGGAGAGGTTCCTACGAGCAGTACTTC. It yields the protein CASSPGRGSYEQYF.

As for this clone: This specimen includes other DNA sequences encoding the same CDR3. The chain has TRBV2 and TRBJ2-5; 7 positions agree with TRBD2. Germline values: CDR1 SNHLY, CDR2 FYNNEI. This CDR3 is 13 amino acids long. V lost 4 bases, J lost 4 bases, and 3 bases stayed unmatched. CDR3 DNA sequence: TGTGCCAGCAGTGCTAGCGGAAGAGAGACCCAGTACTTC. Amino acids: CASSASGRETQYF.

This clone was observed a few times. This CDR3 is also generated by other DNA sequences in the sample. The chain is built from TRBV2 and TRBJ2-7; D remains ambiguous. CDR3 length equals 11 residues. V gave up 4 bases and J gave up 2 bases, with 3 bases separating them. The germline CDR1 and CDR2 sequences are SNHLY and FYNNEI. In DNA, the CDR3 is TGTGCCAGCAGTGGGGCCTACGAGCAGTACTTC. Residues: CASSGAYEQYF.

The chain recombines TRBV27 with TRBJ2-2; no definite D call. This CDR3 contains 12 residues. The germline V and J ends were trimmed by 7 bases and 2 bases, with 5 bases remaining between them. Germline CDR1 is MNHEY and CDR2 is SMNVEV (reference sequence). CDR3: CASKINTGELFF. Here the CDR3 DNA reads TGTGCCAGCAAGATTAACACCGGGGAGCTGTTTTTT.

The V gene is TRBV19, the J gene TRBJ2-3; 9 nucleotides agree with TRBD2. Germline lookup yields CDR1 LNHDA and CDR2 SQIVND (reference sequence). Trimming at V came to 2 bases and at J to 1 base, leaving 7 bases not matched to a gene. CDR3 length: 17 amino acids. Here the CDR3 reads CASSILAGPRGTDTQYF. CDR3 sequence (DNA): TGTGCCAGTAGTATACTAGCGGGACCCCGTGGCACAGATACGCAGTATTTT.

This clone was recorded once. The rearrangement uses TRBV7-9 and TRBJ2-7; 8 nucleotides match TRBD1. The CDR3 has 14 amino acids. V lost 10 bases to trimming and J lost 5 bases; unmatched junction nucleotides: 13. Germline assignment: CDR1 SEHNR and CDR2 FQNEAQ (reference sequence). CDR3 in amino acids: CATPPGTGLHEQYF. For the CDR3, the DNA is TGTGCCACCCCGCCCGGGACAGGTCTCCACGAGCAGTACTTC.

This clone was detected a few times. The chain employs TRBV11-2 and TRBJ2-5; 10 bases fit TRBD1. The J segment lost 4 bases and the V segment lost 1 base, leaving 3 bases of the junction unmatched. The germline CDR1 and CDR2 sequences are SGHAT and FQNNGV. The CDR3 length is 15 residues. CDR3: CASSLARDRGETQYF. The CDR3 DNA reads TGTGCCAGCAGCTTAGCCCGGGACAGGGGAGAGACCCAGTACTTC.

This sequence joins TRBV5-1 and TRBJ2-2; 9 nucleotides line up with TRBD2. Germline V lookup: CDR1 SGHRS, CDR2 YFSETQ. CDR3 size: 17 residues. The J segment lost 3 bases and the V segment lost 0 bases, leaving 6 bases of the junction unmatched. CDR3: CASSLGPSGAYTGELFF. DNA of the CDR3: TGCGCCAGCAGCTTGGGTCCTAGCGGGGCTTACACCGGGGAGCTGTTTTTT.

This chain's CDR3 is CASKFSGRADTQYF. DNA for the CDR3: TGTGCCAGCAAGTTTAGCGGGAGGGCAGATACGCAGTATTTT. J is TRBJ2-3 and V is TRBV25-1; 11 bases are a match to TRBD2. Germline CDR1 is MGHDK and CDR2 is SYGVNS. V lost 7 bases, J lost 4 bases, and 4 bases stayed unmatched. The CDR3 runs to 14 residues.

The J gene is TRBJ2-1, the V gene TRBV29-1; unclear D gene. Germline V gene sequence: CDR1 SQVTM, CDR2 ANQGSEA. V gave up 4 bases and J gave up 8 bases, with 6 bases separating them. The CDR3 is 10 residues long. DNA for the CDR3: TGCAGCGTTGTAATCGATGAGCAGTTCTTC. It yields the protein CSVVIDEQFF.

The J gene is TRBJ2-5, the V gene TRBV30; possibly TRBD2 for D (5 bases). Germline CDR1 reads GTSNPN; CDR2 reads SVGIG (reference sequence). The CDR3 consists of 14 residues. V shed 0 bases and J shed 4 bases, with 12 bases lying between them. CDR3 residues: CAWSVGESLETQYF. The DNA for the CDR3 is TGTGCCTGGAGTGTGGGAGAATCCCTAGAGACCCAGTACTTC.

This clone has just one count. This chain uses TRBV28 with TRBJ1-4; D not certain. CDR3 size: 14 residues. Trimming pared 8 bases from V and 0 bases from J, leaving 10 bases between. Germline V lookup: CDR1 MDHEN, CDR2 SYDVKM. The CDR3 is CASGESATNEKLFF. CDR3 in DNA: TGTGCCAGCGGAGAGTCTGCAACTAATGAAAAACTGTTTTTT.

The chain combines TRBV5-1 with TRBJ2-1; D is unclear. Germline CDR1 reads SGHRS; CDR2 reads YFSETQ. Trimming stripped 0 bases from V and 4 bases from J, with 11 bases between. CDR3 size: 15 residues. The CDR3, as DNA: TGCGCCAGCAGCTTGGACTCAGGCACTTACAATGAGCAGTTCTTC. Translated, it gives CASSLDSGTYNEQFF.

The gene calls are TRBV28 and TRBJ2-7, with D possibly matching TRBD1 (5 bases). The CDR3 runs to 12 residues. The germline CDR1 and CDR2 sequences are MDHEN and SYDVKM. The V end lost 6 bases, the J end lost 3 bases, and 9 bases lay between the germline ends. Here the CDR3 DNA reads TGTGCCAGCAGGGCCAGGGTCTACGAGCAGTACTTC. As protein: CASRARVYEQYF.